This TCR beta chain was observed in a study of CD4 T cells in relation to SARS-CoV-2 and coronaviruses listed by TCRdb under 2021. Turning to the overall study: Using patient-derived lymphoblastoid cell lines, the shared crossreactive spike epitopes were mapped to their HLA restriction. Memory CD4+ T cell crossreactivity between SARS-CoV-2 and common cold coronavirus spike proteins was assessed at the TCR clonotype level in the study. Samples from a few pre-COVID donors and the naive versus memory experiments were sequenced with the Adaptive Biotechnologies TCR-sequencing kit; other data were Illumina-based. A different TCR-beta assay, based on Illumina, was used to sequence expansion assays from other donors in the study. General study outcomes and caveats: Crossreactivity analysis was centred on spike protein, so crossreactivity against other viral proteins was not assessed. The study was constrained by small numbers of patients and of tested TCRs. In roughly two thirds of donors, memory CD4+ clonotypes turned up that crossrecognized SARS-CoV-2 and at least one common cold coronavirus spike. Because no donor provided both pre-pandemic and post-infection samples, tracing the source of pre-existing responses was limited. Sequencing of naive versus memory cells indicated that the assay detects memory recall responses, not primary responses primed during culture. Crossreactive clones showed significantly weaker SARS-CoV-2-driven expansion than monoreactive clones, consistent with antigenic imprinting.

CD4+ T cells from unexposed donors were collected before the COVID-19 pandemic (2011-2018). Naive and memory CD4+ T cells were separated from cryopreserved PBMCs by CD4 enrichment followed by EasySep naive CD4+ T cell enrichment. Leukapheresis product for the unexposed donors was purchased commercially. Ficoll-Paque PLUS gradient centrifugation was used to isolate PBMCs from leukapheresis product or whole blood. The PBMCs went either fresh into the expansion assay or into cryopreservation at -140 degrees C. The QIAamp Micro DNA Kit was used to extract genomic DNA from the CD4+ T cells. Deep-resolution immunoSEQ TCR-beta sequencing was performed on DNA from uncultured naive and memory CD4+ T cells. The authors' analysis ran thus. During preprocessing, nonproductive sequences were removed, as were CDR3s that did not start with C, did not end with F or W, or were shorter than 7 amino acids. Cultured and uncultured naive and memory CD4+ repertoires were searched for CDR3s previously identified as spike- and CEF-reactive. CDR3 homology was measured as pairwise Levenshtein distance, computed with the stringdist R package after trimming three terminal residues from each end. TCRdb took this table from immuneACCESS and kept in-frame rearrangements with V and J called. Such tables lack part of the clones; where checked against another copy, unresolved V genes explain under half of the gap, and the rest is unexplained. The V and J calls and clone size come from that table; D and trimming were worked out from the DNA. Across this sample there are about 65,000 clones, with 85% to 90% seen only once. 1.6% of the sample rests with the top ten.

On this clone: The antigen this receptor binds is unknown. No much larger clonotype is one base removed from it; base qualities were not supplied.

The sample was memory CD4+ T cells from PBMCs. According to the study, the label for this sample's cell subset or site signals: memory (non-naive) CD4+ T cells. The receptor comes from a human donor in good health.

The nucleotide sequence reads TGTGCCAGCAGTCCCATAGGGCGTCTATCTGGAAACACCATATATTTT. Translation gives CASSPIGRLSGNTIYF. The V gene is TRBV28 and the J gene is TRBJ1-3; confidence is insufficient to name the D gene. From the cysteine through the phenylalanine, the CDR3 covers 16 amino acids. Here the CDR3 DNA is all that survives: 48 bases in frame from base 1. Via the germline V gene, CDR1 is MDHEN and CDR2 SYDVKM. Trimming at the junction amounts to 5 bases on V and 1 base on J, and the germline ends lie 15 bases apart.